The 17 T cell receptor beta chains below all came from one sample that was sequenced in a study of blood T cell repertoires in COVID-19. The protocol was immunoSEQ multiplex PCR, while the TCRdb copy is restricted to in-frame clones and leaves out a portion. The table has 250,000 or so clones, around 87% seen once; the top ten hold around 5%. The specimen sequenced was peripheral blood. The receptors come from a woman aged 55-75 years with COVID-19, enrolled during active disease.

CDR3 in amino acids: CASSFESSGRVKLFF. The CDR3 coding sequence is TGTGCCAGCAGCTTTGAATCGTCGGGGAGAGTAAAACTGTTTTTT. V is TRBV7-9 and J is TRBJ1-4; unclear D gene. CDR3 length: 15 residues. The germline V gene encodes CDR1 SEHNR and CDR2 FQNEAQ (reference sequence). The ends were cut back, 3 bases at V and 10 bases at J, with 18 bases in the middle.

The chain employs TRBV2 and TRBJ1-5; possible D gene TRBD1, 5 bases. Germline assignment: CDR1 SNHLY and CDR2 FYNNEI. V was clipped by 11 bases and J by 0 bases, with 14 bases between them. The CDR3 loop spans 14 amino acids. The CDR3 DNA sequence: TGTGCCGGGCGGGGGGGTGTTAGCAATCAGCCCCAGCATTTT. Translated, it gives CAGRGGVSNQPQHF. Full variable domain (missing parts from reference TRBV2 and TRBJ1-5): EPEVTQTPSHQVTQMGQEVILRCVPISNHLYFYWYRQILGQKVEFLVSFYNNEISEKSEIFDDQFSVERPDGSNFTLKIRSTKLEDSAMYFCAGRGGVSNQPQHFGDGTRLSIL.

The V gene is TRBV7-3, the J gene TRBJ2-1, with a possible D match to TRBD2 (5 bases). Germline V gene sequence: CDR1 SGHTA, CDR2 FQGTGA. CDR3 length: 13 amino acids. Trimming took off 1 base at V and 9 bases at J, with 10 bases between the two ends. The CDR3 reads CASSLKLGSEQFF. DNA for the CDR3: TGTGCCAGCAGCTTAAAACTGGGGAGTGAGCAGTTCTTC.

This chain joins TRBV13 and TRBJ1-4; D is uncertain. Germline CDR1 PRHDT, CDR2 FYEKMQ (reference sequence). V was trimmed by 8 bases and J by 8 bases, leaving 12 bases between them. This CDR3 spans 12 amino acids. The CDR3 nucleotides read TGTGCCAGCCAAATCAGAGGCGAAAAACTGTTTTTT. Encoded protein: CASQIRGEKLFF.

This clone was recorded only once. The chain employs TRBV6-2 or TRBV6-3 and TRBJ2-5; 9 nucleotides agree with TRBD1. In germline, CDR1 is MNHEY, CDR2 SVGEGT. Losses at the gene ends were 6 bases for V and 5 bases for J; bases not matched to a gene: 13. CDR3 length equals 16 residues. The CDR3 sequence: CASSRAPPGTGETQYF. DNA for the CDR3: TGTGCCAGCAGCCGTGCCCCCCCGGGGACAGGGGAGACCCAGTACTTC.

The chain couples TRBV12-3 or TRBV12-4 to TRBJ1-2; TRBD1 is a possible D gene (5 bases). Trimming removed 6 bases at V and 1 base at J, with 9 bases between. The CDR3 runs to 13 residues. The CDR3 protein is CASSLQGNYGYTF. The CDR3 DNA sequence: TGTGCCAGCAGCCTCCAGGGTAACTATGGCTACACCTTC.

This clone was recorded only once. The chain combines TRBV19 with TRBJ2-6, with 7 bases aligning to TRBD1. The junction had 13 bases not matched to a gene; V was cut back by 7 bases and J by 1 base. Looked up from germline, CDR1 is LNHDA and CDR2 is SQIVND (reference sequence). The CDR3 has 18 amino acids. The CDR3 here is CASTRDRRRASGANVLTF. The CDR3, as DNA: TGTGCCAGTACCCGGGACAGACGTCGGGCTTCTGGGGCCAACGTCCTGACTTTC. Full variable domain (outside the CDR3, taken from reference TRBV19 and TRBJ2-6): DGGITQSPKYLFRKEGQNVTLSCEQNLNHDAMYWYRQDPGQGLRLIYYSQIVNDFQKGDIAEGYSVSREKKESFPLTVTSAQKNPTAFYLCASTRDRRRASGANVLTFGAGSRLTVL.

The gene calls are TRBV5-6 and TRBJ2-7; 9 nucleotides match TRBD1. The CDR3 length is 15 residues. The ends lost 6 bases at V and 4 bases at J; junction bases unmatched: 11. Germline V gives CDR1 SGHDT, CDR2 YYEEEE. The CDR3 coding sequence is TGTGCCAGCACCTCCTTTGGACAGGGGAGGTACGAGCAGTACTTC. Translating it yields CASTSFGQGRYEQYF. Full variable domain (rest looked up from reference TRBV5-6 and TRBJ2-7): DAGVTQSPTHLIKTRGQQVTLRCSPKSGHDTVSWYQQALGQGPQFIFQYYEEEERQRGNFPDRFSGHQFPNYSSELNVNALLLGDSALYLCASTSFGQGRYEQYFGPGTRLTVT.

The rearrangement links TRBV5-1 to TRBJ2-5; D is undetermined. V lost 4 bases, J lost 4 bases, and 14 bases lay in between. Germline CDR1 and CDR2: SGHRS and YFSETQ. The CDR3 runs 14 residues. The CDR3 DNA reads as TGCGCCAGCAGCCCCGGTAGGCTAGGAGAGACCCAGTACTTC. Its translation: CASSPGRLGETQYF.

The gene calls are TRBV6-6 and TRBJ2-2; 7 nucleotides align to TRBD2. The trim removed 7 bases at V and 2 bases at J, leaving 7 bases unmatched. This CDR3 has 15 residues. Germline CDR1 is MNHNY and CDR2 is SVGAGI (reference sequence). The CDR3 nucleotides read TGTGCCAGCAACCGCGGGAGTGGAAACACCGGGGAGCTGTTTTTT. Its translation: CASNRGSGNTGELFF.

V and J are TRBV30 and TRBJ2-5; tentatively, D is TRBD2 (6 bases). The CDR3 is 15 amino acids. Germline V gene sequence: CDR1 GTSNPN, CDR2 SVGIG (reference sequence). The V end was cut by 0 bases, the J end by 5 bases, with 16 bases between. The CDR3 protein is CAWSVRRGFGETQYF. In DNA form, the CDR3 reads TGTGCCTGGAGTGTACGCCGGGGGTTCGGGGAGACCCAGTACTTC.

This chain connects TRBV7-3 to TRBJ2-2; possible D gene TRBD2, 7 bases. The V gene's germline CDR1 is SGHTA and CDR2 FQGTGA. CDR3 length equals 16 residues. Trimming took off 5 bases at V and 6 bases at J, with 19 bases between the two ends. For the CDR3, the DNA is TGTGCCAGCAGCCCTAGAGGGGGGGCCGATGCCGGGGAGCTGTTTTTT. It codes for CASSPRGGADAGELFF. Complete variable domain (other parts from reference TRBV7-3 and TRBJ2-2): GAGVSQTPSNKVTEKGKYVELRCDPISGHTALYWYRQSLGQGPEFLIYFQGTGAADDSGLPNDRFFAVRPEGSVSTLKIQRTERGDSAVYLCASSPRGGADAGELFFGEGSRLTVL.

This clone has just a few counts. V usage is TRBV28 and J usage is TRBJ2-5; D possibly corresponds to TRBD2 (5 bases). Trimming pared 8 bases from V and 5 bases from J, leaving 18 bases between. This CDR3 has 14 residues. CDR1 and CDR2 from the germline V gene are MDHEN and SYDVKM. This CDR3 is CASERGSGGETQYF. The CDR3 DNA is TGTGCCAGCGAACGAGGGTCAGGCGGGGAGACCCAGTACTTC.

In its sample, this clone was seen a few times. The chain links TRBV11-2 to TRBJ1-1; D gene ambiguous. The germline gives CDR1 SGHAT, CDR2 FQNNGV. Trimming took 1 base from V and 2 from J, leaving 11 bases between them. This CDR3 is 15 amino acids long. CDR3 sequence reads: CASSLGLGRNTEAFF. In nucleotides, the CDR3 is TGTGCCAGCAGCTTAGGGTTGGGCCGAAACACTGAAGCTTTCTTT.

The chain is built from TRBV20-1 and TRBJ2-3; 7 bases are a match to TRBD1. The CDR3 contains 13 residues. V was pared by 3 bases and J by 6 bases, with 6 bases of the junction left unmatched. Germline V CDR1 and CDR2: DFQATT, SNEGSKA (reference sequence). The CDR3: CSASKGAGDTQYF. CDR3 nucleotides: TGCAGTGCTAGTAAGGGGGCCGGGGATACGCAGTATTTT.

The chain recombines TRBV29-1 with TRBJ1-5; 12 nucleotides match TRBD1. Trimming at V came to 6 bases and at J to 6 bases, leaving 6 bases not matched to a gene. The CDR3 runs to 14 residues. The germline V gene has CDR1 SQVTM and CDR2 ANQGSEA. The CDR3 bases are TGCAGCGTGGGGACAGGGGGCCCGAGTCAGCCCCAGCATTTT. It yields the protein CSVGTGGPSQPQHF.

The V and J genes are TRBV12-3 or TRBV12-4 and TRBJ2-3; possibly TRBD2 for D (5 bases). The CDR3 runs 13 residues. V lost 7 bases to trimming and J lost 1 base, with 9 bases between them. The chain's CDR3 is CASTNSGTDTQYF. CDR3 nucleotides: TGTGCCAGCACCAATAGCGGCACAGATACGCAGTATTTT.